A selection of T cell receptor beta chains follows, all from one sample in a study of CD8 T cells in ankylosing spondylitis. Each CDR3 protein gets one entry after TCRdb re-called the 5' RACE reads with MiXCR. Of 390,000 or so distinct CDR3 sequences in the sample, around 24% were seen once. The sample was blood, either unsorted or a sorted T cell fraction (not recorded which). Every receptor here comes from a male donor with ankylosing spondylitis. The CDR3 runs from the conserved cysteine through the conserved F or W. The D gene is left open where the match is weak. A clone size is listed for some rows: how often the clone was seen (once, few, many), or a class if it is expanded.

>TRBV2|TRBJ2-7|.|TRBD2
TGTGCCAGCAGCCCGACTAGCGGGACCCTCTACGAGCAGTACTTC
CASSPTSGTLYEQYF
>TRBV9|TRBJ2-1|.|TRBD2
TGTGCCAGCAGCGTACTAGCGGGTACTGGGAATGAGCAGTTCTTC
CASSVLAGTGNEQFF
>TRBV11-2|TRBJ2-1|.|.
TGTGCCAGCAGCTCCGGGATTCCGCAATTCTTC
CASSSGIPQFF
>TRBV29-1|TRBJ1-5|many|TRBD1
TGCAGCGTCGCAGAACAGGGGGATCAGCCCCAGCATTTT
CSVAEQGDQPQHF
>TRBV7-9|TRBJ2-7|.|.
TGTGCCAGCAGCTTAAAGAGAACGACCGACTACGAGCAGTACTTC
CASSLKRTTDYEQYF
>TRBV20-1|TRBJ2-7|.|.
TGCAGTGCTAGCGGGAGCTCGAACGAGCAGTACTTC
CSASGSSNEQYF
>TRBV12-3/TRBV12-4|TRBJ2-6|.|TRBD2
TGTGCCAGCCGTTCCTTGGGACTAGCGGCCCTCTCTGGGGCCAACGTCCTGACTTTC
CASRSLGLAALSGANVLTF
>TRBV5-6|TRBJ2-5|.|TRBD1
TGTGCCAGCAGCACCCACCACAGGGGCCAAGAGACCCAGTACTTC
CASSTHHRGQETQYF
>TRBV24-1|TRBJ1-2|few|.
TGTGCCACCAGTGAAACTGAGAGCGGCTACACCTTC
CATSETESGYTF
>TRBV29-1|TRBJ2-1|few|.
TGCAGCCTGGGGCGAGGGGGGGGGGAAAATGAGCAGTTCTTC
CSLGRGGGENEQFF
>TRBV4-1|TRBJ2-5|few|TRBD1
TGCGCCAGCAGCCTGACAGGGGCGGGGGAGACCCAGTACTTC
CASSLTGAGETQYF
>TRBV30|TRBJ1-5|few|.
TGTGCCTGGAGTCTAAGGTCCGATCAGCCCCAGCATTTT
CAWSLRSDQPQHF
>TRBV3-1|TRBJ2-3|few|.
TGTGCCAGCAGCCAAGATCCCGGGGAGGCAGATACGCAGTATTTT
CASSQDPGEADTQYF
>TRBV2|TRBJ1-2|few|.
TGTGCCAGCACAACCTCCGGATATGTTCGCTACACCTTC
CASTTSGYVRYTF
>TRBV4-1|TRBJ2-1|.|TRBD1
TGCGCCAGCAGCCCGCGACAGGGTGTAGAATCCGAGCAGTTCTTC
CASSPRQGVESEQFF
>TRBV3-1|TRBJ2-7|.|.
TGTGCCAGCAGCGAACGACAGGGAGGCGAGCAGTACTTC
CASSERQGGEQYF
>TRBV7-9|TRBJ1-3|.|.
TGTGCCAACCAGGGATCTGGAAACACCATATATTTT
CANQGSGNTIYF
>TRBV11-1|TRBJ1-4|few|.
TGTGCCAGCAGCTCCCCTCCAGGGGCGGGTGTGACTAATGAAAAACTGTTTTTT
CASSSPPGAGVTNEKLFF
>TRBV20-1|TRBJ1-6|many|.
TGCAGTGCTAGAACGACGACAGCCTTAGATAATTCACCCCTCCACTTT
CSARTTTALDNSPLHF
>TRBV15|TRBJ2-1|.|TRBD2
TGTGCCACCAGCAGACGACTAGCGGGTTCTTACAATGAGCAGTTCTTC
CATSRRLAGSYNEQFF
>TRBV6-1|TRBJ2-3|.|.
TGTGCCAGCAGCCCTCTCAGGGGAGATACGCAGTATTTT
CASSPLRGDTQYF
>TRBV11-2|TRBJ2-7|.|.
TGTGCCAGCAGCCTGGGACCAAAGGGCCACGAGCAGTACTTC
CASSLGPKGHEQYF
>TRBV28|TRBJ2-7|few|.
TGTGCCAGCAGGAGCGGGGGACAGACGAACTACGAGCAGTACTTC
CASRSGGQTNYEQYF
>TRBV5-1|TRBJ1-2|few|.
TGCGCCAGCAGCCCCCGGGCGTTGGGGGCGCGTGGCTACACCTTC
CASSPRALGARGYTF
>TRBV4-2|TRBJ2-5|.|.
TGTGCCAGCAGCCAAGATCCGGCGGGGGAGACCCAGTACTTC
CASSQDPAGETQYF
>TRBV29-1|TRBJ2-3|.|.
TGCAGCGTGGCCCGCGGGCTTCGGACAGATACGCAGTATTTT
CSVARGLRTDTQYF
>TRBV12-3/TRBV12-4|TRBJ2-7|.|TRBD2
TGTGCCAGCAGTTCCAGGACTAGCGGGAGTAGGGTCGAGCAGTACTTC
CASSSRTSGSRVEQYF
>TRBV5-8|TRBJ2-2|.|.
TGTGCCAGCAGCTTGGCCTCGGGGGTTGACACCGGGGAGCTGTTTTTT
CASSLASGVDTGELFF
>TRBV7-7|TRBJ2-2|few|.
TGTGCCAGTAACCGGGACCCTGACACCGGGGAGCTGTTTTTT
CASNRDPDTGELFF
>TRBV5-1|TRBJ2-3|few|.
TGCGCCAGCAGCTTGGCCGGCGGTCCTAGCACAGATACGCAGTATTTT
CASSLAGGPSTDTQYF
>TRBV19|TRBJ2-1|.|.
TGTGCCAGTAGTAACCCGAACTCCTACAATGAGCAGTTCTTC
CASSNPNSYNEQFF
>TRBV18|TRBJ2-3|few|.
TGTGCCAGCTCACCACAATACACAGATACGCAGTATTTT
CASSPQYTDTQYF
>TRBV12-3/TRBV12-4|TRBJ2-5|few|.
TGTGCCAGCAGTCCCTACAGGGAACGGGGGGAGACCCAGTACTTC
CASSPYRERGETQYF
>TRBV6-1|TRBJ2-1|.|.
TGTGCCAGCAGTCGAACCGGGACGGCAGTCGGCAAAGGGCAGTTCTTC
CASSRTGTAVGKGQFF
>TRBV10-2|TRBJ2-3|many|.
TGCGCCAGCAGTGTTTGGGACCCGGGGGATACGCAGTATTTT
CASSVWDPGDTQYF
>TRBV6-2/TRBV6-3|TRBJ2-7|.|.
TGTGCCAGCTGGAGCGGAACCTACGAGCAGTACTTC
CASWSGTYEQYF
>TRBV7-6|TRBJ2-3|.|.
TGTGCCAGCAGCTCTTCAGGGGAGAGTGCAGATACGCAGTATTTT
CASSSSGESADTQYF
>TRBV4-2|TRBJ1-2|few|TRBD1
TGTGCCAGCAGCCAACCAACGGACAGGGAATGGGCTAACTATGGCTACACCTTC
CASSQPTDREWANYGYTF
>TRBV7-9|TRBJ2-1|many|.
TGTGCCAGCAGAATCGTGGGAGTTCTCAATGAGCAGTTCTTC
CASRIVGVLNEQFF
>TRBV19|TRBJ2-1|few|.
TGTGCCAGTAGTATAGACAGGGGTACCTACAATGAGCAGTTCTTC
CASSIDRGTYNEQFF
>TRBV7-9|TRBJ2-3|.|.
TGTGCCAGCAGCTGGGGAGATGGAGATGGGCAGTATTTT
CASSWGDGDGQYF
>TRBV5-1|TRBJ2-7|many|.
TGCGCCAGCAGCCTGTTCGGGCAGGGCTTCTACGAGCAGTACTTC
CASSLFGQGFYEQYF
>TRBV12-3/TRBV12-4|TRBJ2-5|few|.
TGTGCCAGCAACTCAAGGCCCTCAGAGACCCAGTACTTC
CASNSRPSETQYF
>TRBV29-1|TRBJ2-1|.|TRBD2
TGCAGCGTATCCAAGAGACTAGCGCTCAACAATGAGCAGTTCTTC
CSVSKRLALNNEQFF
>TRBV30|TRBJ2-2|few|.
TGTGCCTGGAGCAGAGGGGGAACGAACACCGGGGAGCTGTTTTTT
CAWSRGGTNTGELFF
>TRBV4-3|TRBJ2-7|few|.
TGCGCCAGCAGCCAAGTTTCGGCCCCCCACGAGCAGTACTTC
CASSQVSAPHEQYF
>TRBV19|TRBJ2-2|.|TRBD1
TGTGCCAGTAGCCAGGGTCAGGGGGCCGGGGAGCTGTTTTTT
CASSQGQGAGELFF
>TRBV6-5|TRBJ1-6|few|TRBD1
TGTGCCAGCAGTTACACGCCGCAGGGGGCTTTTTATAATTCACCCCTCCACTTT
CASSYTPQGAFYNSPLHF
>TRBV5-1|TRBJ2-7|.|.
TGCGCCAGCAGCTTGGAGGGCAGAATCAACGAGCAGTACTTC
CASSLEGRINEQYF
>TRBV5-1|TRBJ2-1|few|.
TGCGCCAGCAGCTTGCCCGAGGCGGGACTTCATGAGCAGTTCTTC
CASSLPEAGLHEQFF
>TRBV2|TRBJ1-6|few|.
TGTGCCAGCACCTCCACTAGGGCCGAGGGTTCACCCCTCCACTTT
CASTSTRAEGSPLHF
>TRBV11-3|TRBJ1-1|.|.
TGTGCCAGCAGCATTAACAGAGCCACTGAAGCTTTCTTT
CASSINRATEAFF
>TRBV12-3/TRBV12-4|TRBJ1-5|.|.
TGTGCCAGCAGTTTCAAGGGGAGACAGCCCCAGCATTTT
CASSFKGRQPQHF
>TRBV20-1|TRBJ1-1|.|.
TGCAGTGCTAGAGTTCGTCCAGGACACACTGAAGCTTTCTTT
CSARVRPGHTEAFF
>TRBV19|TRBJ2-1|few|.
TGTGCCAGTAGTAGGGTACAGCGGAGCGACAATGAGCAGTTCTTC
CASSRVQRSDNEQFF
>TRBV11-2|TRBJ2-1|.|.
TGTGCCAGCAGGTCAATCCCCAATGAGCAGTTCTTC
CASRSIPNEQFF
>TRBV7-9|TRBJ2-1|.|.
TGTGCCAGCAGCTTAGCAGGGGTACAGGAGCAGTTCTTC
CASSLAGVQEQFF
>TRBV5-1|TRBJ2-6|few|.
TGCGCCAGCAGCTTGGTGACAGGCCGGGCCAACGTCCTGACTTTC
CASSLVTGRANVLTF
>TRBV5-1|TRBJ2-2|few|.
TGCGCCAGCAGCTTGAGGTCAGGGAACCCCGGGGAGCTGTTTTTT
CASSLRSGNPGELFF
>TRBV4-3|TRBJ1-2|.|.
TGCGCCAGCAGCCAAGGACAGGCTAACTATGGCTACACCTTC
CASSQGQANYGYTF